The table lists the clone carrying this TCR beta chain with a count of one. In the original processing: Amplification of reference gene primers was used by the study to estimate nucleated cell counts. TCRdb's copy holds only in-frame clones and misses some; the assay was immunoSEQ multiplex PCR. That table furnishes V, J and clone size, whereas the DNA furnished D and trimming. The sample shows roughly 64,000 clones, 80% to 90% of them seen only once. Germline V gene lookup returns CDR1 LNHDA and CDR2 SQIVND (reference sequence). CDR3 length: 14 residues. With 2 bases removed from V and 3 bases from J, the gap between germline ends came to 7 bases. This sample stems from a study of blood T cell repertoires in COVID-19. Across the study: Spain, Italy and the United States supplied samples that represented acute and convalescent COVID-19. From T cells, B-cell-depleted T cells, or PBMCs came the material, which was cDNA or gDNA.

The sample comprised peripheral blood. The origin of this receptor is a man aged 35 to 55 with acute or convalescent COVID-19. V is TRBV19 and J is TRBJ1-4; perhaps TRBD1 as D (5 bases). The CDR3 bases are TGTGCCAGTAGTATAAGGGGATCTAATGAAAAACTGTTTTTT. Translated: CASSIRGSNEKLFF.